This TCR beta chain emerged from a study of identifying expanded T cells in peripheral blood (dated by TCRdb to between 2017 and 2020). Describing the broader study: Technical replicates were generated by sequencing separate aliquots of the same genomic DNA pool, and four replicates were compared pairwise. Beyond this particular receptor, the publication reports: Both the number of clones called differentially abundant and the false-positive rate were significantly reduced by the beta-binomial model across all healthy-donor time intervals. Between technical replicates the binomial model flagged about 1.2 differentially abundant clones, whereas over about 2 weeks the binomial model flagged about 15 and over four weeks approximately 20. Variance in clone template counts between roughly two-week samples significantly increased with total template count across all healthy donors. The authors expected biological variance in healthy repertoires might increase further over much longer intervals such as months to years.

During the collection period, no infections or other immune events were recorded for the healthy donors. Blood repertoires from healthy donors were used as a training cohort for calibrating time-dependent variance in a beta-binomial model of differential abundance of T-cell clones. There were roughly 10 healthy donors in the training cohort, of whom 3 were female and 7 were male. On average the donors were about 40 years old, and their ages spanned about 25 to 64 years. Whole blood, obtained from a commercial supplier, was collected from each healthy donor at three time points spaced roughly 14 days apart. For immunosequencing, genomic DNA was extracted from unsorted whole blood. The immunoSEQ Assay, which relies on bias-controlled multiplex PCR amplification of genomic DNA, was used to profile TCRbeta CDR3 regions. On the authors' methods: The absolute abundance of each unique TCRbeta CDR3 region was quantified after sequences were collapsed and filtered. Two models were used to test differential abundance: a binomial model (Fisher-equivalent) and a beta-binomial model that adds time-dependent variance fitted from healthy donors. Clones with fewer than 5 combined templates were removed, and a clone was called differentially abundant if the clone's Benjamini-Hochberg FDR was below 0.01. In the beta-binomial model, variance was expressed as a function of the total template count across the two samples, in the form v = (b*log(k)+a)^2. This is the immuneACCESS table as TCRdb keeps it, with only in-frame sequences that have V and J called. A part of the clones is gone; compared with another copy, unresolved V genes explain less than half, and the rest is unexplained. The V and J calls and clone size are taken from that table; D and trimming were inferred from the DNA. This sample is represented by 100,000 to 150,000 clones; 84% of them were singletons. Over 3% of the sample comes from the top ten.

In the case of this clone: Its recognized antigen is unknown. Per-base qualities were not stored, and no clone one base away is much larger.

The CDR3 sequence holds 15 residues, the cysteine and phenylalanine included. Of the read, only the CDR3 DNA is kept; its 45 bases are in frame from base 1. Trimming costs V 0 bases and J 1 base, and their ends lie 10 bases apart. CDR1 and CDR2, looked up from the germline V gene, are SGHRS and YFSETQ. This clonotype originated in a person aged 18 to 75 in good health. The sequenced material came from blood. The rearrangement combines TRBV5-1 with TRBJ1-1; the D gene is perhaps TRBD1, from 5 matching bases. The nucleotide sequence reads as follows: TGCGCCAGCAGCTTGGTTTCGGGGCAGAACACTGAAGCTTTCTTT. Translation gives CASSLVSGQNTEAFF.